The sequence of this TCR beta chain was determined in a study of T cells in Graves' hyperthyroidism and ophthalmopathy. This CDR3 comprises 14 residues. The ends were cut back, 4 bases at V and 6 bases at J, with 15 bases in the middle. Germline CDR1 and CDR2: LNHDA and SQIVND (reference sequence). The CDR3 regions of TCR beta were amplified from RNA transcripts. Primed by the HTBI set, a first-round RT-PCR was run on the TCR CDR3. TCRdb redid the calling of the multiplex PCR reads with MiXCR, one entry per CDR3 protein. The table has around 760,000 distinct CDR3 sequences, roughly 32% seen once; the top ten hold around 32%. This clonotype was counted only a few times.

The V gene is TRBV19, the J gene TRBJ1-1; perhaps TRBD1 as D (5 bases). This sequence originates from a woman aged 35 to 49 with Graves' hyperthyroidism. The sequenced sample was blood. CDR3 DNA: TGTGCCAGTAGTACCACCGGGACGGGGGCTGAAGCTTTCTTT. Translated: CASSTTGTGAEAFF.